A single sample gave rise to the 17 T cell receptor beta chains below, sequenced in a study of OX40 agonist ivuxolimab in advanced cancers. TCRdb's copy holds only in-frame clones and misses some; the assay was immunoSEQ multiplex PCR. The sample includes approximately 87,000 clones, under 95% of them seen just once. Specimen: CD4+ or CD8+ T cells sorted from blood, collected in a trial of the OX40 agonist ivuxolimab. These receptor sequences come from an adult with an advanced solid tumor such as melanoma, head and neck, liver or kidney cancer.

The CDR3 loop reads CAGAITDTQYF. CDR3 DNA: TGTGCCGGAGCGATCACAGATACGCAGTATTTT. The rearrangement links TRBV6-1 to TRBJ2-3; no clear D. In germline, CDR1 is MNHNS, CDR2 SASEGT. V gave up 11 bases and J gave up 2 bases, with 8 bases separating them. The CDR3 loop spans 11 amino acids.

The chain recombines TRBV5-3 with TRBJ2-5, with 11 bases fitting TRBD2. TRBV5-3 counts as an open reading frame of uncertain function. The CDR3 consists of 16 residues. Germline trimming cut 4 bases from V and 2 bases from J; bases unmatched to any gene: 7. The chain's CDR3 is CARSRGLAGLQETQYF. The CDR3 region has the DNA TGTGCCAGAAGCCGAGGACTAGCGGGCCTACAAGAGACCCAGTACTTC.

This chain connects TRBV11-3 to TRBJ1-4; 11 nucleotides align to TRBD1. CDR3 length equals 15 residues. V lost 4 bases and J lost 8; bases outside the gene matches: 6. CDR1 is SGHNT, CDR2 YENEEA, per germline. The CDR3 reads CASSSRTGGREKLFF. CDR3 DNA sequence: TGTGCCAGCAGCTCTCGGACAGGGGGCAGGGAAAAACTGTTTTTT.

CDR3 bases: TGTGCCAGCAGTCGACTAGTAATGGGAGAGCAGTTCTTC. Its translation is CASSRLVMGEQFF. The chain links TRBV2 to TRBJ2-1; possible D gene TRBD2, 6 bases. V was shortened by 5 bases and J by 10 bases, with 15 bases between the two germline ends. The CDR3 extends over 13 amino acids. CDR1 and CDR2 from the germline V gene are SNHLY and FYNNEI.

This chain connects TRBV11-2 to TRBJ2-7; a possible D gene is TRBD1 (5 bases). V was clipped by 1 base and J by 2 bases, with 12 bases between them. Looked up from germline, CDR1 is SGHAT and CDR2 is FQNNGV. This CDR3 spans 15 amino acids. The CDR3 DNA reads as TGTGCCAGCAGCTTAGTCGGACAAAACGCCTACGAGCAGTACTTC. Translated, it gives CASSLVGQNAYEQYF.

This chain joins TRBV9 and TRBJ2-3, with 8 bases that match TRBD2. Germline V CDR1 and CDR2: SGDLS, YYNGEE. The J segment lost 1 base and the V segment lost 1 base, leaving 11 bases of the junction unmatched. The CDR3 totals 18 residues. CDR3 sequence (DNA): TGTGCCAGCAGCGTAAGGGGGTCTCTGCGGGAGGGCACAGATACGCAGTATTTT. Amino acid sequence: CASSVRGSLREGTDTQYF.

The DNA for the CDR3 is TGTGCCAGCAGGGGGACGCTGAACACTGAAGCTTTCTTT. This codes for CASRGTLNTEAFF. V gene TRBV7-9 combines with J gene TRBJ1-1, with D tentatively TRBD1 (5 bases). Trimming took off 6 bases at V and 0 bases at J, with 8 bases between the two ends. This CDR3 comprises 13 residues. Germline V CDR1 and CDR2: SEHNR, FQNEAQ (reference sequence).

The chain joins TRBV4-2 to TRBJ1-1; D gene unclear. The V and J ends lost 1 base and 3 bases respectively, with 12 bases between them. CDR1 is LGHNA and CDR2 is YNFKEQ in the germline V gene. The CDR3 runs 15 residues. The CDR3 reads CASSQVASTDTEAFF. CDR3 sequence (DNA): TGTGCCAGCAGCCAAGTGGCCTCGACGGACACTGAAGCTTTCTTT.

The DNA for the CDR3 is TGTGCCAGCAGCCCGGGACTAGCTCCCTACGAGCAGTACTTC. It yields the protein CASSPGLAPYEQYF. The chain links TRBV2 to TRBJ2-7; 9 positions agree with TRBD2. Trimming removed 6 bases from V and 2 bases from J; junction bases left unmatched: 5. Germline V CDR1 and CDR2: SNHLY, FYNNEI. CDR3 length equals 14 residues. Together with reference TRBV2 and TRBJ2-7, the CDR3 gives the full variable domain: EPEVTQTPSHQVTQMGQEVILRCVPISNHLYFYWYRQILGQKVEFLVSFYNNEISEKSEIFDDQFSVERPDGSNFTLKIRSTKLEDSAMYFCASSPGLAPYEQYFGPGTRLTVT.

Only a few counts were recorded for this clone. The rearrangement uses TRBV2 and TRBJ1-1; D uncertain. The V and J ends lost 1 base and 0 bases respectively, with 6 bases between them. The CDR3 covers 14 residues. CDR1 is SNHLY, CDR2 FYNNEI, per germline. The CDR3: CASSEGLMNTEAFF. Here the CDR3 DNA reads TGTGCCAGCAGTGAAGGTCTCATGAACACTGAAGCTTTCTTT.

This clone is a singleton in its sample. The chain couples TRBV13 to TRBJ2-3; weak D call: TRBD2 (5 bases). This CDR3 contains 16 residues. CDR1 PRHDT and CDR2 FYEKMQ come from the germline V gene (reference sequence). V lost 4 bases and J 0 bases, leaving 14 bases between the germline ends. The CDR3 reads CASSSNWASSTDTQYF. CDR3 coding DNA: TGTGCCAGCAGCTCAAATTGGGCTAGCAGCACAGATACGCAGTATTTT.

In DNA, the CDR3 is TGTGCCAGCTACTCCTCGGGCGGGGACTATGGCTACACCTTC. Encoded protein: CASYSSGGDYGYTF. The rearrangement uses TRBV6-5 and TRBJ1-2; D remains ambiguous. With 8 bases removed from V and 3 bases from J, the gap between germline ends came to 16 bases. Germline lookup yields CDR1 MNHEY and CDR2 SVGAGI. This CDR3 region has 14 residues.

The gene calls are TRBV2 and TRBJ1-6; a possible D gene is TRBD1 (5 bases). This CDR3 is 18 amino acids long. Germline-derived CDR1 and CDR2 are SNHLY and FYNNEI. The V gene lost 5 bases and the J gene lost 0 bases, with 17 bases spanning the gap. The CDR3 loop reads CASSSGLDLSSYNSPLHF. CDR3 sequence (DNA): TGTGCCAGCAGTTCGGGACTGGACCTGAGCTCCTATAATTCACCCCTCCACTTT.

The CDR3 coding sequence is TGCGCCAGCAGCCGACTAGCGTCAGAGACCCAGTACTTC. Protein sequence: CASSRLASETQYF. The chain links TRBV4-1 to TRBJ2-5; the match to TRBD2 covers 8 bases. The CDR3 has 13 amino acids. The V gene's germline CDR1 is MGHRA and CDR2 YSYEKL. The V and J ends lost 4 bases and 4 bases, in that order; junction bases with no gene match: 2.

This chain uses TRBV12-2 with TRBJ2-2; TRBD2, as called in the table, went unchecked against the DNA. TRBV12-2 is a pseudogene segment. The CDR3 length is 18 residues. CDR3 loop: CASRLIFSAGGDTGELFF. CDR3 bases: TGTGCAAGTCGCTTAATCTTCTCAGCGGGAGGGGACACCGGGGAGCTGTTTTTT.

The V gene is TRBV27, the J gene TRBJ2-2; D tentatively reads TRBD1 or TRBD2 (5 bases each). The V and J ends lost 5 bases and 0 bases respectively, with 13 bases between them. Germline V gene data show CDR1 as MNHEY and CDR2 as SMNVEV (reference sequence). The CDR3 is 16 residues long. CDR3 nucleotide sequence: TGTGCCAGCAGTACCTCAGGGACGGCGAACACCGGGGAGCTGTTTTTT. Protein sequence: CASSTSGTANTGELFF.

J is TRBJ2-5 and V is TRBV23-1; 8 bases agree with TRBD1. TRBV23-1 has ORF status, its function being uncertain. The J segment lost 6 bases and the V segment lost 7 bases, leaving 13 bases of the junction unmatched. The CDR3 runs 15 residues. The CDR3 is CASTELGQGGKTQYF. In DNA, the CDR3 is TGCGCCAGCACCGAATTAGGACAGGGCGGGAAGACCCAGTACTTC.